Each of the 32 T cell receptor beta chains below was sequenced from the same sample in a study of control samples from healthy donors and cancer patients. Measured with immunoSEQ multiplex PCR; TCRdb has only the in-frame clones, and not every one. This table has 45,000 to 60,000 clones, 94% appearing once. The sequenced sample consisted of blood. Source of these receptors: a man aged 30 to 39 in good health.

The CDR3 coding sequence is TGTGCCAGCAGTTCCTCATGGGGGTTTAGCGGCTCTGGGGCCAACGTCCTGACTTTC. Translated, it gives CASSSSWGFSGSGANVLTF. V and J are TRBV28 and TRBJ2-6; a weak D match, TRBD2 (6 bases). CDR3 size: 19 residues. CDR1 and CDR2 from the germline V gene are MDHEN and SYDVKM. V shed 4 bases and J shed 0 bases, with 19 bases lying between them.

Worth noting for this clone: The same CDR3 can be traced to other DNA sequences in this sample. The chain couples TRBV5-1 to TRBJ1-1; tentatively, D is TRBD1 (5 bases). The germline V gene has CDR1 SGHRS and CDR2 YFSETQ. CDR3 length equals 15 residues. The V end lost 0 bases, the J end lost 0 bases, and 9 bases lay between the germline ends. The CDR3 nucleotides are TGCGCCAGCAGCTTGGGCGGACATCTGAACACTGAAGCTTTCTTT. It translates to CASSLGGHLNTEAFF.

DNA for the CDR3: TGCGCCAGCAGCCAAGGTAGAACAGGGGTTTTTAGCGCTGAAGCTTTCTTT. This encodes CASSQGRTGVFSAEAFF. The chain couples TRBV4-3 to TRBJ1-1; 7 nucleotides match TRBD1. CDR1 and CDR2 from the germline V gene are LGHNA and YSLEER. CDR3 length equals 17 residues. With 1 base clipped from V and 6 bases from J, the junction kept 14 bases outside the gene matches.

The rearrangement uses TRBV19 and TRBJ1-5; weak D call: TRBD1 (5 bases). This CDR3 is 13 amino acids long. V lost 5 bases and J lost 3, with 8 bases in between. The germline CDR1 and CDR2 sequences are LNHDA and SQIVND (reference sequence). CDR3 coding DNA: TGTGCCAGTAGTGGGGCTCACAATCAGCCCCAGCATTTT. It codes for CASSGAHNQPQHF. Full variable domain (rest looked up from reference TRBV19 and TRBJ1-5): DGGITQSPKYLFRKEGQNVTLSCEQNLNHDAMYWYRQDPGQGLRLIYYSQIVNDFQKGDIAEGYSVSREKKESFPLTVTSAQKNPTAFYLCASSGAHNQPQHFGDGTRLSIL.

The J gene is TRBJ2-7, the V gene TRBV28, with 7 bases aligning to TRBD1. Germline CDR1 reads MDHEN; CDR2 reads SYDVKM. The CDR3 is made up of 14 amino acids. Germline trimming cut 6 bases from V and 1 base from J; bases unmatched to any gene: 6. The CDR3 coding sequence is TGTGCCAGCAGCCCTCGGGGACAGTCCTACGAGCAGTACTTC. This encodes CASSPRGQSYEQYF.

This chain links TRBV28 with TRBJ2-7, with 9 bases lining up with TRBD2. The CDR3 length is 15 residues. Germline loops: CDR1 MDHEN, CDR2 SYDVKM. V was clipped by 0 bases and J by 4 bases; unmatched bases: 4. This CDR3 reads CASSLWGLAGYEQYF. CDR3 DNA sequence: TGTGCCAGCAGTTTATGGGGGCTAGCGGGATACGAGCAGTACTTC.

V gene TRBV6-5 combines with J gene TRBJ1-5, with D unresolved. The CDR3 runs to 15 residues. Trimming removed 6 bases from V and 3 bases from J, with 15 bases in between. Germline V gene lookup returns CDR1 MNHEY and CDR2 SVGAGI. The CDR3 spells CASRGSGSLNQPQHF. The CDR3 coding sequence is TGTGCCAGCAGGGGGTCAGGTTCCCTCAATCAGCCCCAGCATTTT.

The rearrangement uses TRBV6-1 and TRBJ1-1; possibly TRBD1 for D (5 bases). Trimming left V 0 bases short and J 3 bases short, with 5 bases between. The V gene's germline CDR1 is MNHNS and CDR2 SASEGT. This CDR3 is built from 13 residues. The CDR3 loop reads CASSEAGDTEAFF. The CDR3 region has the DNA TGTGCCAGCAGTGAAGCAGGGGACACTGAAGCTTTCTTT.

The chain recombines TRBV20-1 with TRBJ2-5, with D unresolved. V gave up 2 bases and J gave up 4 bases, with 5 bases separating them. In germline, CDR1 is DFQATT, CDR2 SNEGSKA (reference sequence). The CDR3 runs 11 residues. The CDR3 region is CSARSGETQYF. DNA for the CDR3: TGCAGTGCTAGATCGGGAGAGACCCAGTACTTC.

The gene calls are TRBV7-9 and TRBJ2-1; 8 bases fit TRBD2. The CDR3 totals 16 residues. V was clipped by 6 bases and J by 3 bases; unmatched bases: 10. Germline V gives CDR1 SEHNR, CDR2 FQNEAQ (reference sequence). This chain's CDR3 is CASRPTSESVYNEQFF. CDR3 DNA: TGTGCCAGCAGACCGACTAGCGAGAGCGTCTACAATGAGCAGTTCTTC.

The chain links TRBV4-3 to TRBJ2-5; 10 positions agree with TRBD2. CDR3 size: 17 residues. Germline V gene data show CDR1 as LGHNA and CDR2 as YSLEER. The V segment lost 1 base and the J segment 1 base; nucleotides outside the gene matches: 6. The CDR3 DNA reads TGCGCCAGCAGCCAAGTTAGGGCTAGCGGGGGCCAAGAGACCCAGTACTTC. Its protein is CASSQVRASGGQETQYF.

CDR3 loop: CASSLLQGGSGANVLTF. In nucleotides, the CDR3 is TGTGCCAGCAGTTTATTACAGGGGGGGAGTGGGGCCAACGTCCTGACTTTC. V usage is TRBV28 and J usage is TRBJ2-6; tentatively, D is TRBD1 (8 bases). Per germline, CDR1 MDHEN and CDR2 SYDVKM. Deletions cut 1 base from V and 3 bases from J, with 13 bases between. The CDR3 has 17 amino acids. Full variable domain (rest looked up from reference TRBV28 and TRBJ2-6): DVKVTQSSRYLVKRTGEKVFLECVQDMDHENMFWYRQDPGLGLRLIYFSYDVKMKEKGDIPEGYSVSREKKERFSLILESASTNQTSMYLCASSLLQGGSGANVLTFGAGSRLTVL.

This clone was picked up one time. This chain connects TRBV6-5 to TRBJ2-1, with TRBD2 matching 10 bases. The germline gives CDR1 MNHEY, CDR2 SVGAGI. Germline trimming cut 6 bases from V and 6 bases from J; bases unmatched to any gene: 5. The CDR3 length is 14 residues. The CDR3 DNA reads TGTGCCAGCAGAAACGGACTAGCGGCCAATGAGCAGTTCTTC. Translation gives CASRNGLAANEQFF.

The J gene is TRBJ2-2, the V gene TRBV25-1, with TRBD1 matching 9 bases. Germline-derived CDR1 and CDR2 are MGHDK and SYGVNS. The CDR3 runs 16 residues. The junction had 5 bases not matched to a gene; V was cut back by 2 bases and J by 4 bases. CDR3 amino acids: CASSEAWTGVTGELFF. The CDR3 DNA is TGTGCCAGCAGTGAAGCTTGGACAGGGGTCACCGGGGAGCTGTTTTTT.

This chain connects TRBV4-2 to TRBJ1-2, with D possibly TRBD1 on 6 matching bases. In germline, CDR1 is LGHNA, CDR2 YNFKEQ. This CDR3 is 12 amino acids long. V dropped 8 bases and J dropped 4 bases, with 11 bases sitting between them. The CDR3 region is CASGGGSYGYTF. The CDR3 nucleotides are TGTGCCAGCGGAGGGGGGTCCTATGGCTACACCTTC.

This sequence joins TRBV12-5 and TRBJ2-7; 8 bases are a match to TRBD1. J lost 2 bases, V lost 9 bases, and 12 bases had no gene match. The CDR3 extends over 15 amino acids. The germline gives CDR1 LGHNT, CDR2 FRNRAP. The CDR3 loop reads CARIPRDRHTYEQYF. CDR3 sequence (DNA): TGTGCTAGAATACCAAGGGACAGGCATACCTACGAGCAGTACTTC. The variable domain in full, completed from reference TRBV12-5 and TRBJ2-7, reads DARVTQTPRHKVTEMGQEVTMRCQPILGHNTVFWYRQTMMQGLELLAYFRNRAPLDDSGMPKDRFSAEMPDATLATLKIQPSEPRDSAVYFCARIPRDRHTYEQYFGPGTRLTVT.

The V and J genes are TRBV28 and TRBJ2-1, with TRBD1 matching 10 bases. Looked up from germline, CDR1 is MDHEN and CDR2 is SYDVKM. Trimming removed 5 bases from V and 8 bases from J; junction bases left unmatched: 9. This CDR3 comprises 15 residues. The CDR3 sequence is CASSPGTGVIDEQFF. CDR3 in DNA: TGTGCCAGCAGTCCCGGGACAGGGGTTATCGATGAGCAGTTCTTC. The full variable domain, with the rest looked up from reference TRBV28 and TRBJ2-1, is DVKVTQSSRYLVKRTGEKVFLECVQDMDHENMFWYRQDPGLGLRLIYFSYDVKMKEKGDIPEGYSVSREKKERFSLILESASTNQTSMYLCASSPGTGVIDEQFFGPGTRLTVL.

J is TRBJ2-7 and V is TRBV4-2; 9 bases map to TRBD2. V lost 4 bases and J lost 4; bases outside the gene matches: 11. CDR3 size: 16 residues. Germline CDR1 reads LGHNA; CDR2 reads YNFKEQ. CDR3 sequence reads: CASSPDLSGRVYEQYF. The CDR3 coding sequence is TGTGCCAGCAGCCCGGACCTTAGCGGGAGAGTTTACGAGCAGTACTTC.

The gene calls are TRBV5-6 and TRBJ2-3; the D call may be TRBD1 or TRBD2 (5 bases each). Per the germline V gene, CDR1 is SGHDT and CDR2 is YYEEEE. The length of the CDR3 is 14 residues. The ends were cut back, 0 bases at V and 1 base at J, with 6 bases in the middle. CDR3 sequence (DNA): TGTGCCAGCAGCTTGGGAGGGGGCACAGATACGCAGTATTTT. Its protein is CASSLGGGTDTQYF.

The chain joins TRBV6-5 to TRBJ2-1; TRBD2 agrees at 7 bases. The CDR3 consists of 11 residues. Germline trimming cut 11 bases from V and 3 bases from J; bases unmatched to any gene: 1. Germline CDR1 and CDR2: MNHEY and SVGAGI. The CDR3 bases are TGTGCCGGGGGGGACTACAATGAGCAGTTCTTC. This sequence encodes CAGGDYNEQFF.

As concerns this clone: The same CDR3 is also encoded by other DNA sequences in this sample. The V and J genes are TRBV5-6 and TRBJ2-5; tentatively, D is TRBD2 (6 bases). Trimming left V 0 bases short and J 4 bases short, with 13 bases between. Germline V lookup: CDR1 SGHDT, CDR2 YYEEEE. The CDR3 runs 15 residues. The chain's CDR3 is CASSLGLGGAETQYF. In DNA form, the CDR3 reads TGTGCCAGCAGCTTGGGTTTGGGGGGAGCAGAGACCCAGTACTTC.

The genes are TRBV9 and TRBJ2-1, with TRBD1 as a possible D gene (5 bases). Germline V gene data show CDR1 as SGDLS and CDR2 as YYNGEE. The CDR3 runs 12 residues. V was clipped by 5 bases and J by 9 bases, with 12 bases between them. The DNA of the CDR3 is TGTGCCAGCAGTGCCCTGGGGCCTGAGCAGTTCTTC. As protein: CASSALGPEQFF. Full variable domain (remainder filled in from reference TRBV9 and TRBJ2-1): DSGVTQTPKHLITATGQRVTLRCSPRSGDLSVYWYQQSLDQGLQFLIQYYNGEERAKGNILERFSAQQFPDLHSELNLSSLELGDSALYFCASSALGPEQFFGPGTRLTVL.

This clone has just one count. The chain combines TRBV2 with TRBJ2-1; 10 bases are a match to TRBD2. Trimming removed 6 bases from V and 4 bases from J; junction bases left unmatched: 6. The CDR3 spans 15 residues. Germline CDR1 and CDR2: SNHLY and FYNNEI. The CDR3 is CASRRSSGGYNEQFF. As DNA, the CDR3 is TGTGCCAGCAGGCGTTCTAGCGGGGGTTACAATGAGCAGTTCTTC. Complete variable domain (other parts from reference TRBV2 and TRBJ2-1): EPEVTQTPSHQVTQMGQEVILRCVPISNHLYFYWYRQILGQKVEFLVSFYNNEISEKSEIFDDQFSVERPDGSNFTLKIRSTKLEDSAMYFCASRRSSGGYNEQFFGPGTRLTVL.

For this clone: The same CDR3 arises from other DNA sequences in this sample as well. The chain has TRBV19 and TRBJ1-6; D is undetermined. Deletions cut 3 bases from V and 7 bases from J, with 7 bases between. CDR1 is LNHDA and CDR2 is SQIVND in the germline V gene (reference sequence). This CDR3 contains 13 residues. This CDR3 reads CASSIRGNSPLHF. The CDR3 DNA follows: TGTGCCAGTAGTATTCGGGGAAATTCACCCCTCCACTTT.

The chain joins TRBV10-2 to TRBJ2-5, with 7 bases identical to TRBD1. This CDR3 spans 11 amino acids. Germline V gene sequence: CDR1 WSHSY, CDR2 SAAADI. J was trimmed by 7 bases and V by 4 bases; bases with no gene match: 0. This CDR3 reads CASSGDRTQYF. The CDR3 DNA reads TGCGCCAGCAGTGGGGACAGGACCCAGTACTTC.

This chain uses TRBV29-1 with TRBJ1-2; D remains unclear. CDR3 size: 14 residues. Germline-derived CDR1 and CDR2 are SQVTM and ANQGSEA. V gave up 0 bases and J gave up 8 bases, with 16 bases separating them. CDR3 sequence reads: CSVEESTIVSGYTF. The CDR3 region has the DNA TGCAGCGTTGAAGAGAGCACGATTGTAAGCGGCTACACCTTC.

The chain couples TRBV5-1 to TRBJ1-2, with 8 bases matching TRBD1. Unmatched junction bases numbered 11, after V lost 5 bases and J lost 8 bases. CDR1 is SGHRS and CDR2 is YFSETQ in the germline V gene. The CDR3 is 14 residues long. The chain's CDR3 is CASSLTTGGGGYTF. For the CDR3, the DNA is TGCGCCAGCAGTTTAACTACAGGGGGAGGAGGCTACACCTTC.

This chain's CDR3 is CASSRTGQRNSPLHF. The DNA of the CDR3 is TGTGCCAGCAGCCGAACGGGACAGCGGAATTCACCCCTCCACTTT. The chain recombines TRBV7-3 with TRBJ1-6; 7 nucleotides line up with TRBD1. The germline V gene has CDR1 SGHTA and CDR2 FQGTGA. V was pared by 5 bases and J by 7 bases, with 8 bases of the junction left unmatched. The CDR3 covers 15 residues.

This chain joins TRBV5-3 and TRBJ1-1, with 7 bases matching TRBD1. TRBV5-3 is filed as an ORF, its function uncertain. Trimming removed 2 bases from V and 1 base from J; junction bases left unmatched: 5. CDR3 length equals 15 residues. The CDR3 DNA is TGTGCCAGAAGCTTAGACAGGGTAGGGAACACTGAAGCTTTCTTT. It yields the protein CARSLDRVGNTEAFF.

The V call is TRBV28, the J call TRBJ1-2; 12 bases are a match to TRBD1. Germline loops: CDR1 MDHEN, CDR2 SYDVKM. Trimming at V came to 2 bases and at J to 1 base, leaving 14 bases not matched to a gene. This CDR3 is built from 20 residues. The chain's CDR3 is CASSLPPRDRGLLLNYGYTF. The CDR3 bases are TGTGCCAGCAGTTTACCCCCTCGGGACAGGGGGCTCCTACTTAACTATGGCTACACCTTC.

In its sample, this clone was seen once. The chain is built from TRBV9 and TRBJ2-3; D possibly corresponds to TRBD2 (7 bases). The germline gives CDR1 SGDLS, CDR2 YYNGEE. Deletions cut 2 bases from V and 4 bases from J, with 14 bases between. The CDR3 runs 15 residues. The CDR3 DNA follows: TGTGCCAGCAGCGTGGGGGGGGACATGGCAGATACGCAGTATTTT. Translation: CASSVGGDMADTQYF.

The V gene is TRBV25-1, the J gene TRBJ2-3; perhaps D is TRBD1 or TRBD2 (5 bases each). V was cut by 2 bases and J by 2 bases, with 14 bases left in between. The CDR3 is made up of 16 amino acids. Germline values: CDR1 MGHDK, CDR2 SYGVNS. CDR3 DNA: TGTGCCAGCAGTGAAACCAGCGGACAAAACACAGATACGCAGTATTTT. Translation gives CASSETSGQNTDTQYF.